This entry lists 28 T cell receptor beta chains sequenced from one sample in a study of siplizumab effects on memory and regulatory T cells. This table comes from immunoSEQ multiplex PCR, and its TCRdb copy is limited to in-frame clones, with some not included. The sample shows 95,000 to 100,000 clones, around 90% of them seen only once. Input material: non-Treg CD4+ T cells sorted from blood. Source of these receptors: a human donor in good health.

The chain has TRBV6-5 and TRBJ2-3; no clear D gene. Trimming took 2 bases from V and 2 from J, leaving 8 bases between them. Germline V gene sequence: CDR1 MNHEY, CDR2 SVGAGI. This CDR3 has 14 residues. CDR3 in amino acids: CASSYAQNTDTQYF. CDR3 coding DNA: TGTGCCAGCAGTTACGCCCAAAACACAGATACGCAGTATTTT.

The genes are TRBV4-3 and TRBJ1-6; tentatively, D is TRBD1 (5 bases). Trimming removed 4 bases from V and 4 bases from J, with 14 bases in between. Germline V gene lookup returns CDR1 LGHNA and CDR2 YSLEER. The CDR3 is 16 amino acids. CDR3 nucleotide sequence: TGCGCCAGCAGCCTGATAGGGACGCAATATAATTCACCCCTCCACTTT. As protein: CASSLIGTQYNSPLHF.

The chain has TRBV14 and TRBJ2-7; tentatively, D is TRBD2 (5 bases). The CDR3 spans 18 residues. V dropped 1 base and J dropped 0 bases, with 19 bases sitting between them. The germline gives CDR1 SGHDN, CDR2 FVKESK. In DNA, the CDR3 is TGTGCCAGCAGCCAAGCGGGTGTAACTAGGGCCCACTCCTACGAGCAGTACTTC. Protein: CASSQAGVTRAHSYEQYF.

This chain links TRBV6-5 with TRBJ2-7, with 10 bases that match TRBD1. The V gene end was trimmed by 0 bases and the J gene end by 3 bases; junction bases not matched to a gene: 2. Germline loops: CDR1 MNHEY, CDR2 SVGAGI. CDR3 length: 15 residues. The CDR3, as DNA: TGTGCCAGCAGTTACTCGACAGGGGGCATCTACGAGCAGTACTTC. Amino acid sequence: CASSYSTGGIYEQYF.

This chain uses TRBV4-2 with TRBJ2-7; 8 positions match TRBD2. Trimming cost V 2 bases and J 2 bases; bases outside gene matches: 11. Germline CDR1 reads LGHNA; CDR2 reads YNFKEQ. This CDR3 has 17 residues. CDR3 DNA sequence: TGTGCCAGCAGCCAAAAAAATGGACTAGCTGTAGCCTACGAGCAGTACTTC. Translated: CASSQKNGLAVAYEQYF.

This clone was seen a single time. The rearrangement links TRBV7-8 to TRBJ1-1; a possible D gene is TRBD1 (6 bases). Germline V CDR1 and CDR2: SGHVS, FQNEAQ. This CDR3 comprises 14 residues. V lost 5 bases to trimming and J lost 3 bases, with 13 bases between them. CDR3 coding DNA: TGTGCCAGCAGCAGACAGGCGGTGGACACTGAAGCTTTCTTT. Translated, it gives CASSRQAVDTEAFF.

In this sample, this clone turned up once. The genes are TRBV11-3 and TRBJ2-3; no firm D call. Germline CDR1 SGHNT, CDR2 YENEEA. V shed 0 bases and J shed 2 bases, with 6 bases lying between them. The length of the CDR3 is 14 residues. The CDR3 sequence: CASSLEGTTDTQYF. CDR3 DNA: TGTGCCAGCAGCTTAGAGGGCACCACAGATACGCAGTATTTT.

V usage is TRBV6-1 and J usage is TRBJ1-1; D is perhaps TRBD1 (6 bases). CDR3 length equals 13 residues. The germline CDR1 and CDR2 sequences are MNHNS and SASEGT. CDR3 DNA sequence: TGTGCTATCGGACAGATGCTCAACACTGAAGCTTTCTTT. This encodes CAIGQMLNTEAFF.

This sequence joins TRBV4-1 and TRBJ2-7; TRBD2 aligns across 10 bases. The CDR3 extends over 15 amino acids. Germline V gives CDR1 MGHRA, CDR2 YSYEKL. Trimming took 1 base from V and 7 from J; bases not matched to a gene: 7. The CDR3 spells CASSQGLAGVREQYF. The CDR3, as DNA: TGCGCCAGCAGCCAAGGGCTAGCGGGAGTCAGGGAGCAGTACTTC.

The CDR3 loop is CASSLTGHNEQFF. CDR3 coding DNA: TGTGCCAGCAGCTTAACGGGCCACAATGAGCAGTTCTTC. This chain joins TRBV7-3 and TRBJ2-1, with D hard to call. The V gene lost 0 bases and the J gene lost 5 bases, with 5 bases spanning the gap. The CDR3 contains 13 residues. Germline loops: CDR1 SGHTA, CDR2 FQGTGA.

The rearrangement joins TRBV19 to TRBJ1-5; D remains unclear. Trimming removed 4 bases from V and 1 base from J, with 11 bases in between. There are 15 residues in the CDR3. Germline lookup yields CDR1 LNHDA and CDR2 SQIVND (reference sequence). CDR3 sequence (DNA): TGTGCCAGTAGTACCGTCTCAGGAAGCAATCAGCCCCAGCATTTT. Protein: CASSTVSGSNQPQHF.

The chain is built from TRBV27 and TRBJ2-1; no definite D call. The CDR3 loop spans 13 amino acids. Germline CDR1 MNHEY, CDR2 SMNVEV (reference sequence). Trimming pared 2 bases from V and 10 bases from J, leaving 12 bases between. The DNA for the CDR3 is TGTGCCAGCAGTTTAAGGGTGGGCGAAGAGCAGTTCTTC. Its translation is CASSLRVGEEQFF.

As concerns this clone: A junction end diverges from the germline sequence, so it may reflect a read error. The rearrangement uses TRBV7-7 and TRBJ2-5; a possible D gene is TRBD1 (5 bases). Germline CDR1 SSHAT, CDR2 FNYEAQ (reference sequence). The CDR3 has 15 amino acids. CDR3 sequence: CASSFGQGPEETQYF. Here the CDR3 DNA reads TGTGCTAGCAGCTTTGGGCAGGGCCCCGAAGAGACCCAGTACTTC.

CDR3 residues: CASSPGTLDGEQFF. The CDR3 region has the DNA TGTGCCAGTAGTCCTGGGACTTTGGATGGGGAGCAGTTCTTC. The J gene is TRBJ2-1, the V gene TRBV19; D possibly corresponds to TRBD2 (6 bases). With 5 bases removed from V and 10 bases from J, the gap between germline ends came to 18 bases. The CDR3 is 14 amino acids. From germline, CDR1 is LNHDA and CDR2 SQIVND (reference sequence). The variable domain in full, with the rest retrieved from reference TRBV19 and TRBJ2-1, is DGGITQSPKYLFRKEGQNVTLSCEQNLNHDAMYWYRQDPGQGLRLIYYSQIVNDFQKGDIAEGYSVSREKKESFPLTVTSAQKNPTAFYLCASSPGTLDGEQFFGPGTRLTVL.

V usage is TRBV5-4 and J usage is TRBJ2-1, with 12 positions matching TRBD2. The CDR3 is 16 residues long. CDR1 is SGHNT, CDR2 YYREEE, per germline (reference sequence). The V segment lost 4 bases and the J segment 3 bases; nucleotides outside the gene matches: 5. CDR3 residues: CASSPTSGRGYNEQFF. The CDR3 nucleotides read TGTGCCAGCAGCCCGACTAGCGGGAGAGGCTACAATGAGCAGTTCTTC.

The chain joins TRBV30 to TRBJ1-5, with 9 bases identical to TRBD1. Trimming took 0 bases from V and 1 from J; bases not matched to a gene: 7. CDR1 and CDR2 from the germline V gene are GTSNPN and SVGIG (reference sequence). CDR3 size: 17 residues. CDR3 in amino acids: CAWSVGTGPMSNQPQHF. The CDR3 bases are TGTGCCTGGAGTGTGGGGACAGGGCCCATGAGCAATCAGCCCCAGCATTTT.

In DNA form, the CDR3 reads TGTGCCAGCAGCCAAGAAGACAGAGCTTTCTTT. Residues: CASSQEDRAFF. The genes are TRBV14 and TRBJ1-1; D may be TRBD1 (5 bases). Deletions cut 0 bases from V and 10 bases from J, with 6 bases between. Germline V CDR1 and CDR2: SGHDN, FVKESK. The CDR3 totals 11 residues.

J is TRBJ2-3 and V is TRBV19; TRBD2 matches 9 bases. This CDR3 has 17 amino acids. Losses at the gene ends were 0 bases for V and 5 bases for J; bases not matched to a gene: 9. Germline V CDR1 and CDR2: LNHDA, SQIVND (reference sequence). The CDR3 DNA is TGTGCCAGTAGTATAGAAAAGGCGGGAGGGCCAATAGATACGCAGTATTTT. Its protein product is CASSIEKAGGPIDTQYF.

This clone was detected only once. The J gene is TRBJ2-3, the V gene TRBV23-1, with 7 positions matching TRBD2. TRBV23-1 is annotated as an ORF whose role is uncertain. Trimming at V came to 0 bases and at J to 4 bases, leaving 7 bases not matched to a gene. There are 16 residues in the CDR3. CDR3 DNA sequence: TGCGCCAGCAGTCAATCGGGGCGGGAGATATCAGATACGCAGTATTTT. The encoded protein is CASSQSGREISDTQYF.

The V gene is TRBV19, the J gene TRBJ2-1; D is possibly TRBD1 (6 bases). This CDR3 has 15 residues. The V end lost 3 bases, the J end lost 0 bases, and 9 bases lay between the germline ends. In germline, CDR1 is LNHDA, CDR2 SQIVND (reference sequence). The CDR3 DNA follows: TGTGCCAGTAGTATTCAGGGGAACTCCTACAATGAGCAGTTCTTC. Protein sequence: CASSIQGNSYNEQFF.

This clone occurred once. This rearrangement joins TRBV5-1 to TRBJ1-5; 10 bases line up with TRBD1. The CDR3 sequence is 15 residues long. Losses at the gene ends were 0 bases for V and 7 bases for J; bases not matched to a gene: 4. The germline V gene has CDR1 SGHRS and CDR2 YFSETQ. CDR3 sequence reads: CASSLGDRGGQPQHF. The CDR3 DNA reads TGCGCCAGCAGCTTGGGGGACAGGGGCGGGCAGCCCCAGCATTTT. The complete variable domain, with remaining parts taken from reference TRBV5-1 and TRBJ1-5, reads KAGVTQTPRYLIKTRGQQVTLSCSPISGHRSVSWYQQTPGQGLQFLFEYFSETQRNKGNFPGRFSGRQFSNSRSEMNVSTLELGDSALYLCASSLGDRGGQPQHFGDGTRLSIL.

This clone was seen a handful of times. The rearrangement links TRBV15 to TRBJ1-2; D is unresolved. The CDR3 is 13 residues long. V dropped 0 bases and J dropped 9 bases, with 11 bases sitting between them. Germline V gene lookup returns CDR1 LNHNV and CDR2 YYDKDF (reference sequence). The CDR3 DNA sequence: TGTGCCACCAGCAGAGAAGTACGGCTAAGCTACACCTTC. Translation gives CATSREVRLSYTF.

The chain has TRBV11-3 and TRBJ1-4, with D tentatively TRBD1 (5 bases). The CDR3 length is 12 residues. V gave up 5 bases and J gave up 11 bases, with 12 bases separating them. Germline CDR1 is SGHNT and CDR2 is YENEEA. The CDR3 DNA reads as TGTGCCAGCAGCCCTTCCCAGGGCAAACTGTTTTTT. This codes for CASSPSQGKLFF.

The genes are TRBV9 and TRBJ1-3; D not resolved. Trimming removed 7 bases from V and 0 bases from J, with 14 bases in between. This CDR3 contains 15 residues. The V gene's germline CDR1 is SGDLS and CDR2 YYNGEE. CDR3 coding DNA: TGTGCCAGCGCGGGCACCTTTGTCTCTGGAAACACCATATATTTT. Translating gives CASAGTFVSGNTIYF.

The chain joins TRBV30 to TRBJ1-5; the D is unclear. Trimming pared 0 bases from V and 4 bases from J, leaving 4 bases between. The CDR3 length is 12 residues. CDR1 is GTSNPN, CDR2 SVGIG, per germline (reference sequence). CDR3 residues: CAWSVLNQPQHF. The DNA of the CDR3 is TGTGCCTGGAGTGTACTTAATCAGCCCCAGCATTTT.

The chain recombines TRBV21-1 with TRBJ1-5. TRBV21-1 is classified as a pseudogene. This CDR3 spans 13 amino acids. The CDR3 DNA sequence: TGTGCCAGCAGCAAAGCACCCAATCAGCCCCAGCATTTT. It is translated as CASSKAPNQPQHF.

The chain employs TRBV4-3 and TRBJ2-3; the match to TRBD1 covers 7 bases. Germline CDR1 reads LGHNA; CDR2 reads YSLEER. The V segment lost 5 bases and the J segment 1 base; nucleotides outside the gene matches: 9. The length of the CDR3 is 16 residues. In DNA, the CDR3 is TGCGCCAGCAGCGACCTACAGGGGATGGGCACAGATACGCAGTATTTT. Encoded protein: CASSDLQGMGTDTQYF.

The chain joins TRBV10-3 to TRBJ2-1; a weak D match, TRBD2 (5 bases). CDR1 ENHRY and CDR2 SYGVKD come from the germline V gene. V lost 4 bases and J 8 bases, leaving 15 bases between the germline ends. The CDR3 is made up of 14 amino acids. DNA of the CDR3: TGTGCCATCAGTGCACTAGAGTCAGGCCATGAGCAGTTCTTC. This encodes CAISALESGHEQFF.